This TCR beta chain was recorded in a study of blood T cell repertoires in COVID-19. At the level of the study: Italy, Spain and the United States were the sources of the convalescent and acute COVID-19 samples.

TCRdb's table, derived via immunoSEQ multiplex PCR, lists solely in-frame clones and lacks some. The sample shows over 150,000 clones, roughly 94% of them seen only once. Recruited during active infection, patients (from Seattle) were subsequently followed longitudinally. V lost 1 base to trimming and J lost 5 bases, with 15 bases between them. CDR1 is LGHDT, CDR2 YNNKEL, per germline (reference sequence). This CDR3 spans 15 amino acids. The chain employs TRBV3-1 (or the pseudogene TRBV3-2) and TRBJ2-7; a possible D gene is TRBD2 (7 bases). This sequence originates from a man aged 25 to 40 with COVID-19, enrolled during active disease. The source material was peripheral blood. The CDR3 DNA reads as TGTGCCAGCAGCCAAGTGGGGGGGCGGTCCCACGAGCAGTACTTC. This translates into CASSQVGGRSHEQYF.